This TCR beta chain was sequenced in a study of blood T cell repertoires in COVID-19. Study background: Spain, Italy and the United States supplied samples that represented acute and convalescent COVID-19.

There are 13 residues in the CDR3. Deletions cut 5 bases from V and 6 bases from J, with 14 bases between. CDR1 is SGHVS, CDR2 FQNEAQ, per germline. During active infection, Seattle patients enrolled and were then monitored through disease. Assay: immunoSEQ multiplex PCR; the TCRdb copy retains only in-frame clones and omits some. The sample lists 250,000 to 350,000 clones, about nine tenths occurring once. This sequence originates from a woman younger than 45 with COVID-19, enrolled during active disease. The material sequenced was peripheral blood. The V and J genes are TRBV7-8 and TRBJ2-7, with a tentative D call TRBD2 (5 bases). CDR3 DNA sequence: TGTGCCAGCAGCCAACTAAACCGGGGCGAGCAGTACTTC. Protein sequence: CASSQLNRGEQYF.